Listed here are 8 T cell receptor beta chains from one sample, sequenced in a study of CD8 T cells in ankylosing spondylitis. General study points: What seemed typical of ankylosing spondylitis blood was a TCR beta motif built from roughly eight highly homologous variants.

TCRdb analysed the 5' RACE reads with MiXCR anew, one entry per CDR3 protein. The profile shows 800,000 to 900,000 distinct CDR3 sequences, approximately 10% of them singletons. No cognate antigen is known for these TCRs. Sequenced: blood, either unsorted or a sorted T cell fraction (not recorded which). These receptors all come from a male donor with ankylosing spondylitis.

This clonotype turned up a few times. The J gene is TRBJ2-7, the V gene TRBV28, with D hard to call. Germline V gives CDR1 MDHEN, CDR2 SYDVKM. The CDR3 contains 12 residues. Trimming shortened V by 7 bases and J by 6 bases, and 13 bases separated the two germline ends. As DNA, the CDR3 is TGTGCCAGCACCCTGGGCTCATCCGAGCAGTACTTC. It is translated as CASTLGSSEQYF. Full variable domain (remainder filled in from reference TRBV28 and TRBJ2-7): DVKVTQSSRYLVKRTGEKVFLECVQDMDHENMFWYRQDPGLGLRLIYFSYDVKMKEKGDIPEGYSVSREKKERFSLILESASTNQTSMYLCASTLGSSEQYFGPGTRLTVT.

This clonotype was picked up many times. This chain links TRBV7-2 with TRBJ2-3, with TRBD1 matching 7 bases. The CDR3 spans 16 residues. Germline trimming cut 1 base from V and 2 bases from J; bases unmatched to any gene: 6. Germline CDR1 SGHTA, CDR2 FQGNSA. DNA for the CDR3: TGTGCCAGCAGCTTAGTGGGGACAGCCGCCACAGATACGCAGTATTTT. This codes for CASSLVGTAATDTQYF.

The J gene is TRBJ2-5, the V gene TRBV6-2 or TRBV6-3; TRBD1 or TRBD2 may be the D gene (6 bases each). Germline-derived CDR1 and CDR2 are MNHEY and SVGEGT. V lost 6 bases and J lost 5, with 19 bases in between. The CDR3 loop spans 15 amino acids. DNA of the CDR3: TGTGCCAGCAGGACACGGGGGACACAAAAGGAGACCCAGTACTTC. Translating it yields CASRTRGTQKETQYF.

J is TRBJ2-3 and V is TRBV4-2; TRBD2 aligns across 13 bases. Germline V gene data show CDR1 as LGHNA and CDR2 as YNFKEQ. The ends lost 2 bases at V and 2 bases at J; junction bases unmatched: 7. This CDR3 spans 18 amino acids. The CDR3 spells CASSQKTSGGANTDTQYF. DNA for the CDR3: TGTGCCAGCAGCCAAAAAACTAGCGGGGGGGCGAACACAGATACGCAGTATTTT.

The chain joins TRBV6-1 to TRBJ1-1; D call uncertain. Germline V gene lookup returns CDR1 MNHNS and CDR2 SASEGT. The CDR3 extends over 14 amino acids. V lost 2 bases and J lost 4, with 11 bases in between. The CDR3 DNA is TGTGCCAGCAGTGAACGGCCTGCGGGCACTGAAGCTTTCTTT. This codes for CASSERPAGTEAFF.

This clonotype turned up a few times. The V and J genes are TRBV4-2 and TRBJ1-2; 8 bases are a match to TRBD1. Germline V gene data show CDR1 as LGHNA and CDR2 as YNFKEQ. Unmatched junction bases numbered 7, after V lost 2 bases and J lost 5 bases. This CDR3 comprises 15 residues. Here the CDR3 DNA reads TGTGCCAGCAGCCAAAGGACAGGGTCCCTTTATGGCTACACCTTC. Translating it yields CASSQRTGSLYGYTF.

This chain uses TRBV20-1 with TRBJ2-1; 8 bases agree with TRBD2. The germline CDR1 and CDR2 sequences are DFQATT and SNEGSKA (reference sequence). With V trimmed by 0 bases and J by 8 bases, 3 bases remained unmatched. This CDR3 has 13 residues. The chain's CDR3 is CSARDGRGDEQFF. CDR3 DNA: TGCAGTGCTAGAGATGGGCGGGGGGATGAGCAGTTCTTC.

This clonotype was observed at least ten times. This chain uses TRBV20-1 with TRBJ2-3, with D unclear. CDR3 length: 11 residues. Trimming took 3 bases from V and 5 from J, leaving 6 bases between them. The germline gives CDR1 DFQATT, CDR2 SNEGSKA (reference sequence). In DNA form, the CDR3 reads TGCAGTGCTAGGATAGTAGATACGCAGTATTTT. Encoded protein: CSARIVDTQYF.